This T cell receptor (beta chain) comes out of a study of graft-versus-host responses after intestinal transplantation. Study-wide background: Recipients across the board were started on anti-thymocyte globulin induction, then kept on tacrolimus and steroids for two to four years. Study-level points and caveats: Allografts of patients with graft-donor T cell macrochimerism showed high graft-versus-host to host-versus-graft clone ratios.

The CDR3 is 17 amino acids. With V trimmed by 0 bases and J by 1 base, 1 base remained unmatched. Germline V CDR1 and CDR2: KGHSH, LQKENI. As to this clone: What it binds is not known.

Some clones are missing from TCRdb's copy, which holds only in-frame ones; the method was immunoSEQ multiplex PCR. The sample contains approximately 130,000 clones, 90% to 95% of which appear only once. The source of this sequence is a human donor who received an intestinal transplant. The sample consisted of unstimulated CD4+ T cells sorted from spleen or lymph node cells, taken before intestinal transplant. The rearrangement joins TRBV18 to TRBJ2-1, with 12 bases lining up with TRBD2. The CDR3 sequence: CASSPPGTSGSYNEQFF. CDR3 in DNA: TGTGCCAGCTCACCACCCGGGACTAGCGGGTCCTACAATGAGCAGTTCTTC.